These 22 T cell receptor beta chains came from one sample sequenced in a study of Graves' ophthalmopathy and Graves' hyperthyroidism. Amplified material comprised TCR beta CDR3 regions derived from RNA transcripts. The workflow started with a first-round RT-PCR run with HTBI primers and then moved on to a second-round multiplex PCR. In TCRdb, the multiplex PCR reads were re-called with MiXCR into one record per CDR3 protein. The sample carries fewer than 600,000 distinct CDR3 sequences, 13% to 15% recorded once. Material: blood. Receptor source: a woman aged 30 to 39 with Graves' ophthalmopathy.

This clonotype was observed many times. The J gene is TRBJ1-1, the V gene TRBV10-3; D is unclear. Trimming removed 6 bases at V and 0 bases at J, with 8 bases between. CDR3 length: 13 amino acids. CDR1 is ENHRY, CDR2 SYGVKD, per germline. CDR3 amino acids: CAIRTEVNTEAFF. The CDR3 nucleotides read TGTGCCATCAGGACGGAGGTGAACACTGAAGCTTTCTTT.

Points on this clonotype: In this CDR3 the conserved last residue, phenylalanine or tryptophan, is missing, so a read error is likely. The chain combines TRBV28 with TRBJ2-7; D might be TRBD1 or TRBD2, each matching 8 bases. From germline, CDR1 is MDHEN and CDR2 SYDVKM. This CDR3 has 17 amino acids. V lost 3 bases and J lost 0, with 18 bases in between. The DNA for the CDR3 is TGTGCCAGCAGTTTCGGGGGGGGACAGGTCTACTCCTACGAGCAGTACTAC. Its translation is CASSFGGGQVYSYEQYY.

This clonotype was seen repeatedly, ten times or more. The chain combines TRBV27 with TRBJ1-2; 7 nucleotides match TRBD1. Germline values: CDR1 MNHEY, CDR2 SMNVEV (reference sequence). J lost 5 bases, V lost 6 bases, and 18 bases had no gene match. The length of the CDR3 is 17 residues. CDR3 protein: CASRFGQGVVGLYGYTF. The CDR3 DNA reads as TGTGCCAGCAGGTTCGGGCAGGGGGTAGTAGGCTTATATGGCTACACCTTC.

The chain has TRBV6-1 and TRBJ2-4; maybe TRBD1 (7 bases). V lost 10 bases to trimming and J lost 1 base, with 11 bases between them. Per the germline V gene, CDR1 is MNHNS and CDR2 is SASEGT. This CDR3 is 13 amino acids long. The CDR3 coding sequence is TGTGCCACCTCAGGGGGGGCCAAAAACATTCAGTACTTC. As protein: CATSGGAKNIQYF.

This clonotype was seen at least ten times. The chain combines TRBV4-1 with TRBJ1-5, with D unresolved. This CDR3 is built from 17 residues. The V gene lost 0 bases and the J gene lost 0 bases, with 12 bases spanning the gap. From germline, CDR1 is MGHRA and CDR2 YSYEKL. In DNA form, the CDR3 reads TGCGCCAGCAGCCAAGATAGGCGGATCTTTAGCAATCAGCCCCAGCATTTT. Its protein product is CASSQDRRIFSNQPQHF.

This rearrangement joins TRBV6-1 to TRBJ1-5, with 9 bases that match TRBD1. The CDR3 runs to 17 residues. Looked up from germline, CDR1 is MNHNS and CDR2 is SASEGT. After removal of 4 bases from V and 3 bases from J, the junction contained 10 bases not matched to a gene. CDR3 sequence (DNA): TGTGCCAGCAGTGGAACAAGGGGACAGGGATCCAATCAGCCCCAGCATTTT. Translating gives CASSGTRGQGSNQPQHF.

This clonotype appeared many times. V is TRBV20-1 and J is TRBJ2-7, with 8 bases that match TRBD2. Germline values: CDR1 DFQATT, CDR2 SNEGSKA (reference sequence). J lost 1 base, V lost 0 bases, and 5 bases had no gene match. This CDR3 region has 15 residues. CDR3 nucleotide sequence: TGCAGTGCTAGAGACCTTAGCGGGAAATCCTACGAGCAGTACTTC. As protein: CSARDLSGKSYEQYF.

The chain links TRBV5-6 to TRBJ1-6; D is uncertain. Germline-derived CDR1 and CDR2 are SGHDT and YYEEEE. This CDR3 comprises 15 residues. The V and J ends lost 2 bases and 7 bases respectively, with 13 bases between them. The CDR3 protein is CASSLEYGVNSPLHF. The CDR3 bases are TGTGCCAGCAGCTTAGAGTACGGGGTGAATTCACCCCTCCACTTT.

This clonotype was seen many times. The chain joins TRBV6-1 to TRBJ2-1; 8 nucleotides match TRBD2. The ends lost 2 bases at V and 7 bases at J; junction bases unmatched: 7. This CDR3 contains 15 residues. The germline CDR1 and CDR2 sequences are MNHNS and SASEGT. The CDR3 bases are TGTGCCAGCAGTGAAAGCGGGACGGGAGGGAATGAGCAGTTCTTC. The encoded protein is CASSESGTGGNEQFF.

This clonotype has ten or more counts. The V and J genes are TRBV10-2 and TRBJ1-2; D is undetermined. Germline CDR1 reads WSHSY; CDR2 reads SAAADI. V lost 0 bases to trimming and J lost 4 bases, with 15 bases between them. This CDR3 comprises 16 residues. Written as DNA, the CDR3 is TGCGCCAGCAGTGAGTCGAAGTTTAACAGCTTCTATGGCTACACCTTC. Translated, it gives CASSESKFNSFYGYTF.

This clonotype was found a few times. The rearrangement joins TRBV18 to TRBJ1-2; TRBD1 is a possible D gene (6 bases). The germline CDR1 and CDR2 sequences are KGHSH and LQKENI. Trimming removed 2 bases at V and 0 bases at J, with 22 bases between. This CDR3 has 19 amino acids. The CDR3 reads CASSPGTGTRAYANYGYTF. The CDR3, as DNA: TGTGCCAGCTCACCAGGCACGGGGACAAGGGCCTACGCTAACTATGGCTACACCTTC.

This clonotype was picked up a small number of times. Lacking the conserved final phenylalanine or tryptophan, this CDR3 likely reflects a read error. No DNA is shown, since the ends of the CDR3 on it are uncertain; the CDR3 is the one TCRdb lists. V usage is TRBV6-1 and J usage is TRBJ1-2; TRBD1, the table's D call, lacks a check against the DNA. Germline-derived CDR1 and CDR2 are MNHNS and SASEGT. The CDR3 extends over 13 residues, inclusive of both ends. The CDR3 loop reads CASSAGTDVGYTV.

V is TRBV20-1 and J is TRBJ2-5, with 10 bases fitting TRBD2. This CDR3 comprises 14 residues. CDR1 DFQATT and CDR2 SNEGSKA come from the germline V gene (reference sequence). V was pared by 0 bases and J by 4 bases, with 2 bases of the junction left unmatched. The CDR3 region has the DNA TGCAGTGCTAGAGAAAGCGGGGGGGCAGAGACCCAGTACTTC. Residues: CSARESGGAETQYF.

This clonotype was found a few times. This rearrangement joins TRBV30 to TRBJ2-5; D not certain. The CDR3 has 12 residues. Trimming stripped 2 bases from V and 4 bases from J, with 8 bases between. In germline, CDR1 is GTSNPN, CDR2 SVGIG (reference sequence). The CDR3 loop is CAWSSSPETQYF. CDR3 nucleotide sequence: TGTGCCTGGAGTTCATCCCCAGAGACCCAGTACTTC.

The chain joins TRBV4-1 to TRBJ1-1; the D gene is possibly TRBD1 (6 bases). Germline V gives CDR1 MGHRA, CDR2 YSYEKL. The CDR3 contains 19 residues. Trimming removed 0 bases at V and 0 bases at J, with 20 bases between. This CDR3 is CASSQDTSAEGGMNTEAFF. CDR3 bases: TGCGCCAGCAGCCAAGATACCTCGGCTGAAGGGGGAATGAACACTGAAGCTTTCTTT.

There are many counts of this clonotype. The chain has TRBV29-1 and TRBJ2-5, with D unresolved. This CDR3 is built from 10 residues. V lost 2 bases and J lost 5, with 3 bases in between. Germline CDR1 is SQVTM and CDR2 is ANQGSEA. CDR3 DNA: TGCAGCGTTGAAACGGAGACCCAGTACTTC. This codes for CSVETETQYF.

This clonotype was seen at least ten times. The J gene is TRBJ2-5, the V gene TRBV7-9; D may be TRBD1 (6 bases). Trimming removed 5 bases from V and 3 bases from J, with 13 bases in between. CDR3 size: 14 residues. Germline lookup yields CDR1 SEHNR and CDR2 FQNEAQ (reference sequence). The CDR3 is CASSPRTAEETQYF. CDR3 DNA: TGTGCCAGCAGCCCCAGGACAGCAGAAGAGACCCAGTACTTC.

This clonotype was seen many times. This chain links TRBV5-1 with TRBJ2-2; D may be TRBD1 or TRBD2 (6 bases each). The CDR3 is made up of 12 amino acids. Trimming removed 6 bases from V and 10 bases from J, with 13 bases in between. Germline CDR1 SGHRS, CDR2 YFSETQ. As DNA, the CDR3 is TGCGCCAGCACCATCGGGGGCGCGGAGCTGTTTTTT. Residues: CASTIGGAELFF. The whole variable domain, remainder taken from reference TRBV5-1 and TRBJ2-2, is KAGVTQTPRYLIKTRGQQVTLSCSPISGHRSVSWYQQTPGQGLQFLFEYFSETQRNKGNFPGRFSGRQFSNSRSEMNVSTLELGDSALYLCASTIGGAELFFGEGSRLTVL.

A note on this clonotype: A much larger clone differs by one base, so this may be a read error. This sequence joins TRBV11-1 and TRBJ1-2, with unresolved D. Germline V CDR1 and CDR2: SGHAT, FQDESV (reference sequence). The CDR3 has 14 amino acids. DNA of the CDR3: TGTGCCTGCAGCCCCGACGAGGGAACCTATGGCTACACCTTC. Translated, it gives CACSPDEGTYGYTF.

This clonotype was seen ten or more times. The chain links TRBV20-1 to TRBJ1-2; TRBD1 matches at 10 bases. CDR3 length equals 14 residues. Trimming cost V 8 bases and J 7 bases; bases outside gene matches: 13. Germline V lookup: CDR1 DFQATT, CDR2 SNEGSKA (reference sequence). The chain's CDR3 is CSISPGQGFGGYTF. The CDR3 DNA reads as TGCAGTATATCACCGGGACAGGGGTTCGGTGGCTACACCTTC.

This clonotype was counted many times. V usage is TRBV6-1 and J usage is TRBJ2-7; no firm D call. CDR3 length equals 15 residues. The ends were cut back, 1 base at V and 1 base at J, with 11 bases in the middle. CDR1 and CDR2 from the germline V gene are MNHNS and SASEGT. The CDR3 sequence: CASSEEPGPSYEQYF. CDR3 bases: TGTGCCAGCAGTGAAGAGCCGGGCCCTTCCTACGAGCAGTACTTC.

The chain recombines TRBV30 with TRBJ1-2; D ambiguous. V was shortened by 1 base and J by 7 bases, with 10 bases between the two germline ends. Germline assignment: CDR1 GTSNPN and CDR2 SVGIG (reference sequence). CDR3 size: 12 residues. The CDR3 spells CAWSDRICGYTF. Here the CDR3 DNA reads TGTGCCTGGAGTGACAGAATCTGTGGCTACACCTTC. Full variable domain (rest looked up from reference TRBV30 and TRBJ1-2): SQTIHQWPATLVQPVGSPLSLECTVEGTSNPNLYWYRQAAGRGLQLLFYSVGIGQISSEVPQNLSASRPQDRQFILSSKKLLLSDSGFYLCAWSDRICGYTFGSGTRLTVV.